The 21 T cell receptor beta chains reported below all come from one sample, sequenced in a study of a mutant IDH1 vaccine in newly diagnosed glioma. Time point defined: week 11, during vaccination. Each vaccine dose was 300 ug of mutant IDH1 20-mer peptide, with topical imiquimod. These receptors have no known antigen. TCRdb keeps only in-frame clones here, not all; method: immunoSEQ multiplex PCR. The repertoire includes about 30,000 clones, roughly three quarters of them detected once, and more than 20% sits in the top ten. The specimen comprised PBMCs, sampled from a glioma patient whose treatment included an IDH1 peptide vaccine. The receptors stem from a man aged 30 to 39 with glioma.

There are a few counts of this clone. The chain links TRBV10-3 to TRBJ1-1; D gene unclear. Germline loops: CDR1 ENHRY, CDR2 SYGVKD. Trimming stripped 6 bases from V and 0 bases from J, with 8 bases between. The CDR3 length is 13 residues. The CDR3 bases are TGTGCCATCAGAGGAGACTTGAACACTGAAGCTTTCTTT. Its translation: CAIRGDLNTEAFF.

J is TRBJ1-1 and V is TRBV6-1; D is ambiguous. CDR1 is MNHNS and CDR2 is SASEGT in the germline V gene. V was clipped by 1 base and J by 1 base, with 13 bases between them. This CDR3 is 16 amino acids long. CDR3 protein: CASSEVHASRNTEAFF. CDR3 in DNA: TGTGCCAGCAGTGAAGTCCACGCGAGTAGGAACACTGAAGCTTTCTTT.

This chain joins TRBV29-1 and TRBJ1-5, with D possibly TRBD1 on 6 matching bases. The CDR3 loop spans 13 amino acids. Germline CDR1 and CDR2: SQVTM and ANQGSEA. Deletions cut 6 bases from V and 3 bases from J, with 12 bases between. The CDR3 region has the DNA TGCAGCGTCTCCACAGGGCCCAATCAGCCCCAGCATTTT. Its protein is CSVSTGPNQPQHF.

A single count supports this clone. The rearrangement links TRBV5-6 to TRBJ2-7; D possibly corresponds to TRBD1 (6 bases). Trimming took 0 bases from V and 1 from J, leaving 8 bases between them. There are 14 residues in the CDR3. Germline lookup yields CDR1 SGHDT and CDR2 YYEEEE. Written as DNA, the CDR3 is TGTGCCAGCAGCTTGGGACAGGTATCCTACGAGCAGTACTTC. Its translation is CASSLGQVSYEQYF. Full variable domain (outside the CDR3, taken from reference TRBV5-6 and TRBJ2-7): DAGVTQSPTHLIKTRGQQVTLRCSPKSGHDTVSWYQQALGQGPQFIFQYYEEEERQRGNFPDRFSGHQFPNYSSELNVNALLLGDSALYLCASSLGQVSYEQYFGPGTRLTVT.

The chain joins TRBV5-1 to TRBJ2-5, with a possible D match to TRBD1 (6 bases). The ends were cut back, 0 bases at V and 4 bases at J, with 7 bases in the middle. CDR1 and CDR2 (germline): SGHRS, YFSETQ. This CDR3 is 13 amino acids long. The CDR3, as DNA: TGCGCCAGCAGCTTGGGGACAGTAGAGACCCAGTACTTC. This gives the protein CASSLGTVETQYF.

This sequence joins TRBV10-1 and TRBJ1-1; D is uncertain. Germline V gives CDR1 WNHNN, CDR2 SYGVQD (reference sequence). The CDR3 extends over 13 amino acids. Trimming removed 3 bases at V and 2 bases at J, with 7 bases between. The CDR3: CASSENRNTEAFF. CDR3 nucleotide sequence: TGCGCCAGCAGTGAAAACAGAAACACTGAAGCTTTCTTT.

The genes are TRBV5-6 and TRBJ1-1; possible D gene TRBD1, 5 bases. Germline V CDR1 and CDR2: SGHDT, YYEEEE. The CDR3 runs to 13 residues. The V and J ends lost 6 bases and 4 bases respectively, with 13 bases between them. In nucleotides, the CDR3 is TGTGCCAGCAACACTGCTGGGGGCACTGAAGCTTTCTTT. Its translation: CASNTAGGTEAFF.

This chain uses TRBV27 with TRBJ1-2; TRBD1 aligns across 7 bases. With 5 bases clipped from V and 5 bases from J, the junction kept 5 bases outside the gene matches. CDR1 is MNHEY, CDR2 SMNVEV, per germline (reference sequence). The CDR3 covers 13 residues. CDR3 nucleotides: TGTGCCAGCAGTACAAGACAGGGTTATGGCTACACCTTC. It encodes CASSTRQGYGYTF.

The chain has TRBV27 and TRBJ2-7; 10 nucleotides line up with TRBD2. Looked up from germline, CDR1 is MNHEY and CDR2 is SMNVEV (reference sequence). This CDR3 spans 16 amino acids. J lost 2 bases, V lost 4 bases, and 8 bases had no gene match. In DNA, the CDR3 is TGTGCCAGCAGTTCCTGGGGACTAGCGCTCACCTACGAGCAGTACTTC. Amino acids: CASSSWGLALTYEQYF.

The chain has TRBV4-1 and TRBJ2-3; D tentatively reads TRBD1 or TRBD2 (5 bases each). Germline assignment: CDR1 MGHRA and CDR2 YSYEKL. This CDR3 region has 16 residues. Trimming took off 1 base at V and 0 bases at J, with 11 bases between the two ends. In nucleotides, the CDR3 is TGCGCCAGCAGCCAAGTCCGGGGCGGGAGCACAGATACGCAGTATTTT. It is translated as CASSQVRGGSTDTQYF.

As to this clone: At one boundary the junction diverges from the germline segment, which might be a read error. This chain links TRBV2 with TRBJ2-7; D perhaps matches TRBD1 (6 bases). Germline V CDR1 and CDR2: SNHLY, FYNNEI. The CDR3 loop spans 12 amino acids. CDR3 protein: CASSEGGPGHPF. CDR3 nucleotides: TGTGCCAGCAGTGAAGGGGGCCCGGGACACCCCTTC.

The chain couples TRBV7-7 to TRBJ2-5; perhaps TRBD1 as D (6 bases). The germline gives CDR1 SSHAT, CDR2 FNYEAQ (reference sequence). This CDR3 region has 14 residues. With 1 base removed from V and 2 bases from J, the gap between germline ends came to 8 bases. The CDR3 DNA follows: TGTGCCAGCAGCTTAGGGCAGGGGCAAGAGACCCAGTACTTC. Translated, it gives CASSLGQGQETQYF.

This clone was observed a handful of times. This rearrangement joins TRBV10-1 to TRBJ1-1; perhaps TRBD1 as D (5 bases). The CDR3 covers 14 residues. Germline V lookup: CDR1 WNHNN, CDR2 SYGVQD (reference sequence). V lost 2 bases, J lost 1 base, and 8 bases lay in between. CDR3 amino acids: CASSEAGPNTEAFF. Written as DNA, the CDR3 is TGCGCCAGCAGTGAGGCAGGGCCGAACACTGAAGCTTTCTTT.

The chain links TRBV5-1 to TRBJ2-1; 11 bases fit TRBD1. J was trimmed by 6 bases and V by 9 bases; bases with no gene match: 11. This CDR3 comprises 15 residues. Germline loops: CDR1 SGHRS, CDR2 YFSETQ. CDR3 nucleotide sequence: TGCGCCACCACCCGATCGGGACAGGGGGGCAATGAGCAGTTCTTC. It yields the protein CATTRSGQGGNEQFF.

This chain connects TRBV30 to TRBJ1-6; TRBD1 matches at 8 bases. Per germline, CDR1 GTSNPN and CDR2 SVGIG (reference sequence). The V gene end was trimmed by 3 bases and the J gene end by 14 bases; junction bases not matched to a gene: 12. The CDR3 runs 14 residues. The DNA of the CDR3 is TGTGCCTGGAGCATCGGGGGGGACAGGACGTCCCTCCACTTT. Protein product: CAWSIGGDRTSLHF.

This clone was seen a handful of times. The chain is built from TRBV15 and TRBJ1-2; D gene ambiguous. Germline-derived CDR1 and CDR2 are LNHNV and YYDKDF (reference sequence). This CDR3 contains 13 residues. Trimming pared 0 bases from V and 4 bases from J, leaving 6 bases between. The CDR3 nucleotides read TGTGCCACCAGCAGAGATAGCAGCTATGGCTACACCTTC. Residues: CATSRDSSYGYTF.

The DNA for the CDR3 is TGTGCCAGCAGCGCCGCCGGGACTAGCGGCTACGAGCAGTACTTC. Translating gives CASSAAGTSGYEQYF. The chain employs TRBV7-9 and TRBJ2-7; 11 bases fit TRBD2. V trimming: 5 bases; J trimming: 3 bases; junction bases outside the gene matches: 6. This CDR3 region has 15 residues. The germline CDR1 and CDR2 sequences are SEHNR and FQNEAQ (reference sequence).

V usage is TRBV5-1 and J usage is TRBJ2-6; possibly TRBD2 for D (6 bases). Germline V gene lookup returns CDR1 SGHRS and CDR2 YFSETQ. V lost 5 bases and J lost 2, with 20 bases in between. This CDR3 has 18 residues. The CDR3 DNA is TGCGCCAGCAGACTGACACCCGGGACGGGAGCTGGGGCCAACGTCCTGACTTTC. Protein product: CASRLTPGTGAGANVLTF.

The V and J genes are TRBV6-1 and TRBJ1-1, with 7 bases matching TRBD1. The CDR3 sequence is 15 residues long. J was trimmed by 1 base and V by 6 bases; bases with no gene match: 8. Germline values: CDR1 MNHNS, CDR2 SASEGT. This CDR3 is CASSKPRGENTEAFF. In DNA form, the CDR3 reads TGTGCCAGCAGCAAACCCAGGGGGGAGAACACTGAAGCTTTCTTT.

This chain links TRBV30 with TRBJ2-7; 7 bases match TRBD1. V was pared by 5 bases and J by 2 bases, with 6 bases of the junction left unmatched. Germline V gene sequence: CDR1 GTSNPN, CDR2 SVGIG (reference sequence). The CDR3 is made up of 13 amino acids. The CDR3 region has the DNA TGTGCCTGGCGAGGACAGGCGACCTACGAGCAGTACTTC. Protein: CAWRGQATYEQYF.

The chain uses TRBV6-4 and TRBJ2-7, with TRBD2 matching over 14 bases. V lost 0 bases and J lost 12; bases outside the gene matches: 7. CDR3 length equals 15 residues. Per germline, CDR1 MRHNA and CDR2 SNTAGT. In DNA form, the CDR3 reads TGTGCCAGCAGTGACTCCGGGACTAGCGGGAGTTGGCGGTACTTC. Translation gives CASSDSGTSGSWRYF.